These 13 T cell receptor beta chains were sequenced from one sample in a study of coeliac disease. The assay was immunoSEQ multiplex PCR, and TCRdb's table has in-frame clones only and misses some. The sample has thousands of clones, about 61% seen once. Sequences were obtained from lamina propria lymphocytes from the gut. All receptors derive from a woman aged 70-85 years with celiac disease.

V usage is TRBV7-2 and J usage is TRBJ2-4; 9 bases align to TRBD1. This CDR3 is 15 amino acids long. J lost 5 bases, V lost 5 bases, and 7 bases had no gene match. The germline V gene has CDR1 SGHTA and CDR2 FQGNSA. DNA of the CDR3: TGTGCCAGCAGCCCCTCGGACAGGGGAGAAAACATTCAGTACTTC. Translating it yields CASSPSDRGENIQYF. The full variable domain, completed using reference TRBV7-2 and TRBJ2-4, is GAGVSQSPSNKVTEKGKDVELRCDPISGHTALYWYRQSLGQGLEFLIYFQGNSAPDKSGLPSDRFSAERTGGSVSTLTIQRTQQEDSAVYLCASSPSDRGENIQYFGAGTRLSVL.

This clone appeared a few times. The J gene is TRBJ2-5, the V gene TRBV21-1; no DNA check was done on the table's D call, TRBD2. TRBV21-1 is labeled a pseudogene. The CDR3 spans 16 residues. CDR3 nucleotides: TGTGCCAGCAAGCGGGAGGTACAGGGGATTCAAGAGACCCAGTACTTC. This codes for CASKREVQGIQETQYF.

This clone was picked up one time. This chain links TRBV5-1 with TRBJ1-2; 9 bases are a match to TRBD1. The CDR3 covers 15 residues. V was clipped by 2 bases and J by 5 bases; unmatched bases: 7. The germline V gene has CDR1 SGHRS and CDR2 YFSETQ. The CDR3 loop is CASSLGQGSSYGYTF. The CDR3 bases are TGCGCCAGCAGCTTAGGACAGGGGTCCTCTTATGGCTACACCTTC. The full variable domain, with the rest looked up from reference TRBV5-1 and TRBJ1-2, is KAGVTQTPRYLIKTRGQQVTLSCSPISGHRSVSWYQQTPGQGLQFLFEYFSETQRNKGNFPGRFSGRQFSNSRSEMNVSTLELGDSALYLCASSLGQGSSYGYTFGSGTRLTVV.

V is TRBV6-6 and J is TRBJ2-1; 8 bases agree with TRBD1. Germline V gives CDR1 MNHNY, CDR2 SVGAGI (reference sequence). The V gene end was trimmed by 4 bases and the J gene end by 5 bases; junction bases not matched to a gene: 4. CDR3 length equals 14 residues. As DNA, the CDR3 is TGTGCCAGCAGTTTATACAGGGGGAACAATGAGCAGTTCTTC. Protein product: CASSLYRGNNEQFF.

The V and J genes are TRBV6-5 and TRBJ2-3, with D perhaps TRBD2 (5 bases). The CDR3 sequence is 16 residues long. Germline V gene data show CDR1 as MNHEY and CDR2 as SVGAGI. Trimming removed 0 bases from V and 8 bases from J, with 18 bases in between. This chain's CDR3 is CASSYSGSAALGTQYF. CDR3 nucleotide sequence: TGTGCCAGCAGTTACTCAGGTAGCGCCGCGCTCGGTACGCAGTATTTT.

V is TRBV11-2 and J is TRBJ1-4; D remains ambiguous. CDR1 is SGHAT and CDR2 is FQNNGV in the germline V gene. The V and J ends lost 2 bases and 8 bases respectively, with 12 bases between them. The CDR3 extends over 14 amino acids. CDR3 sequence: CASSLFGGREKLFF. CDR3 coding DNA: TGTGCCAGCAGCTTATTCGGAGGGCGCGAAAAACTGTTTTTT.

DNA of the CDR3: TGTGCCAGCAGCTTAGCGGCTAGCGGGGGCTACGAGCAGTACTTC. It specifies CASSLAASGGYEQYF. The chain recombines TRBV11-2 with TRBJ2-7; TRBD2 matches at 10 bases. The junction had 3 bases not matched to a gene; V was cut back by 1 base and J by 3 bases. Germline values: CDR1 SGHAT, CDR2 FQNNGV. The CDR3 has 15 residues.

The genes are TRBV10-3 and TRBJ1-5; TRBD1 is a possible D gene (5 bases). V dropped 3 bases and J dropped 8 bases, with 11 bases sitting between them. Per germline, CDR1 ENHRY and CDR2 SYGVKD. There are 13 residues in the CDR3. CDR3: CAISDSGGEPQHF. DNA for the CDR3: TGTGCCATCAGTGATTCGGGGGGTGAGCCCCAGCATTTT.

This sequence joins TRBV13 and TRBJ2-7; TRBD1 aligns across 7 bases. The V gene's germline CDR1 is PRHDT and CDR2 FYEKMQ (reference sequence). V trimming: 4 bases; J trimming: 5 bases; junction bases outside the gene matches: 5. CDR3 length: 13 amino acids. CDR3 in DNA: TGTGCCAGCAGCTGGGGACAGCTTGACGAGCAGTACTTC. It specifies CASSWGQLDEQYF.

A remark on this clone: In this CDR3 the conserved last residue, phenylalanine or tryptophan, is missing, so a read error is likely. Because the CDR3's place on the DNA is in doubt, the DNA is left out and the CDR3 is given as listed by TCRdb. The CDR3 sequence: CASSPISK. The chain combines TRBV3-2 with TRBJ2-7; the D call in the table, TRBD2, was not verified against the DNA. TRBV3-2 is an annotated pseudogene. The CDR3 sequence runs 8 residues, both termini included.

V is TRBV6-5 and J is TRBJ2-1, with no clear D. The CDR3 is 15 amino acids. Germline CDR1 is MNHEY and CDR2 is SVGAGI. V shed 0 bases and J shed 7 bases, with 13 bases lying between them. The CDR3 coding sequence is TGTGCCAGCAGTTACTCCCACAGATGGTTTAATGAGCAGTTCTTC. Amino acids: CASSYSHRWFNEQFF.

By sample share, this clone is large. V is TRBV5-6 and J is TRBJ2-5; 10 bases agree with TRBD2. Per the germline V gene, CDR1 is SGHDT and CDR2 is YYEEEE. V lost 4 bases to trimming and J lost 5 bases; unmatched junction nucleotides: 14. CDR3 length equals 17 residues. The CDR3 region is CASSRSLSGGAYETQYF. DNA for the CDR3: TGTGCCAGCAGCAGGTCCCTGAGCGGGGGGGCCTATGAGACCCAGTACTTC.

This rearrangement joins TRBV6-6 to TRBJ1-6; perhaps TRBD1 as D (5 bases). V lost 8 bases and J 10 bases, leaving 24 bases between the germline ends. In germline, CDR1 is MNHNY, CDR2 SVGAGI (reference sequence). The CDR3 contains 16 residues. CDR3 in DNA: TGTGCCAGCCCCCATCTTGGTTCCGGGAGGGACTCACCCCTCCACTTT. Its translation is CASPHLGSGRDSPLHF.